This T cell receptor (beta chain) was sequenced during a study of CD8+CD57+ T cells in acquired aplastic anemia. As for the study in general: An average of about 10.8 million reads for CD4+ cells was obtained from healthy donors.

Genomic DNA constituted the template upon which TCR beta VDJ and CDR3 profiling was performed. TCRdb independently ran MiXCR on the reads; one entry per CDR3 protein. The data show about 180,000 distinct CDR3 sequences, approximately 49% seen once. The CDR3 is made up of 13 amino acids. Per the germline V gene, CDR1 is SQVTM and CDR2 is ANQGSEA. The V end was cut by 7 bases, the J end by 2 bases, with 14 bases between. The sample was sorted CD4+, CD8+, or CD8+CD57+ T cells (not recorded which) from PBMCs. The receptor was derived from a human donor in good health. V is TRBV29-1 and J is TRBJ1-1, with a tentative D call TRBD1 (6 bases). The CDR3 DNA is TGCAGCGCCTGGACAGTTCATAACACTGAAGCTTTCTTT. Amino acids: CSAWTVHNTEAFF. Full variable domain (remainder filled in from reference TRBV29-1 and TRBJ1-1): SAVISQKPSRDICQRGTSLTIQCQVDSQVTMMFWYRQQPGQSLTLIATANQGSEATYESGFVIDKFPISRPNLTFSTLTVSNMSPEDSSIYLCSAWTVHNTEAFFGQGTRLTVV.